Below are 29 T cell receptor beta chains sequenced from a single sample in a study of blood T cells in healthy people across ages. For the second PCR, which ran for about 7 to 11 cycles, a sample-barcoded 5' primer and a J-beta primer mix were used. TCRdb re-called the 5' RACE reads with MiXCR, one entry per CDR3 protein. Among about 1.4 million distinct CDR3 sequences, approximately 59% were seen once, and the ten largest hold roughly 6.3%. The sequenced sample was blood. The receptor set was obtained from a man younger than 35 in good health.

The V gene is TRBV15, the J gene TRBJ2-4; D may be TRBD1 (5 bases). The CDR3 consists of 19 residues. Germline-derived CDR1 and CDR2 are LNHNV and YYDKDF (reference sequence). V dropped 0 bases and J dropped 4 bases, with 22 bases sitting between them. The DNA for the CDR3 is TGTGCCACCAGCAGAGATCGATCATTTGGGGCAGGGCCAAAAAACATTCAGTACTTC. It codes for CATSRDRSFGAGPKNIQYF. Looking up the rest from reference TRBV15 and TRBJ2-4 gives the full variable domain: DAMVIQNPRYQVTQFGKPVTLSCSQTLNHNVMYWYQQKSSQAPKLLFHYYDKDFNNEADTPDNFQSRRPNTSFCFLDIRSPGLGDTAMYLCATSRDRSFGAGPKNIQYFGAGTRLSVL.

The V call is TRBV5-1, the J call TRBJ2-5; 7 bases align to TRBD2. The CDR3 runs 17 residues. V shed 0 bases and J 3 bases; nucleotides not matched to a gene: 11. Germline loops: CDR1 SGHRS, CDR2 YFSETQ. The CDR3: CASSLGYGGNAKETQYF. The CDR3 bases are TGCGCCAGCAGCTTGGGATACGGGGGGAATGCGAAAGAGACCCAGTACTTC.

CDR3 in DNA: TGTGCCAGCAGCTCGAAGCGGGAGGGCCTTGGAAATGAGCAGTTCTTC. It translates to CASSSKREGLGNEQFF. The chain uses TRBV7-6 and TRBJ2-1; TRBD2 agrees at 10 bases. This CDR3 comprises 16 residues. The germline CDR1 and CDR2 sequences are SGHVS and FNYEAQ. After removal of 4 bases from V and 7 bases from J, the junction contained 10 bases not matched to a gene.

The chain links TRBV29-1 to TRBJ2-1; 8 nucleotides match TRBD2. The CDR3 sequence is 13 residues long. V gave up 8 bases and J gave up 5 bases; unmatched junction bases: 8. From germline, CDR1 is SQVTM and CDR2 ANQGSEA. The DNA of the CDR3 is TGCAGCCCCCGGGCGCGGGGGGACAATGAGCAGTTCTTC. Translated: CSPRARGDNEQFF.

The chain recombines TRBV28 with TRBJ1-2; D unresolved. V shed 10 bases and J shed 7 bases, with 16 bases lying between them. Germline CDR1 reads MDHEN; CDR2 reads SYDVKM. The CDR3 has 12 residues. CDR3 sequence: CAIGVGGGGYTF. The CDR3 DNA follows: TGTGCCATCGGGGTCGGAGGCGGTGGCTACACCTTC.

V usage is TRBV30 and J usage is TRBJ1-2, with TRBD1 as a possible D gene (5 bases). There are 13 residues in the CDR3. Germline V lookup: CDR1 GTSNPN, CDR2 SVGIG (reference sequence). V lost 0 bases and J lost 8, with 13 bases in between. CDR3 sequence: CAWSVQGSVGYTF. The CDR3, as DNA: TGTGCCTGGAGTGTTCAGGGAAGCGTGGGCTACACCTTC.

The rearrangement uses TRBV4-1 and TRBJ1-5; 7 bases map to TRBD1. The V and J ends lost 1 base and 7 bases, in that order; junction bases with no gene match: 7. Germline lookup yields CDR1 MGHRA and CDR2 YSYEKL. The CDR3 has 15 amino acids. CDR3 sequence: CASSQVTGDSQPQHF. The CDR3, as DNA: TGCGCCAGCAGCCAAGTCACAGGGGACTCCCAGCCCCAGCATTTT.

This rearrangement joins TRBV29-1 to TRBJ2-5; D is perhaps TRBD2 (6 bases). V was trimmed by 2 bases and J by 11 bases, leaving 15 bases between them. CDR1 and CDR2 (germline): SQVTM, ANQGSEA. This CDR3 region has 12 residues. This CDR3 is CSVENGGYEQYF. DNA of the CDR3: TGCAGCGTTGAAAACGGGGGTTATGAGCAGTACTTC.

The sample holds a few counts of this clonotype. V and J are TRBV27 and TRBJ2-1; 12 nucleotides match TRBD2. The CDR3 spans 14 residues. Germline CDR1 and CDR2: MNHEY and SMNVEV (reference sequence). Trimming cost V 4 bases and J 8 bases; bases outside gene matches: 3. CDR3 sequence reads: CASSSSGRAHEQFF. The CDR3 nucleotides are TGTGCCAGCAGTTCTAGCGGGAGGGCCCATGAGCAGTTCTTC.

The CDR3 sequence: CASSRPPGSGTVLAETYNEQFF. DNA for the CDR3: TGCGCCAGCAGCCGGCCCCCGGGGTCGGGAACGGTACTAGCGGAAACCTACAATGAGCAGTTCTTC. The chain joins TRBV5-1 to TRBJ2-1; 8 nucleotides match TRBD2. The CDR3 length is 22 residues. Germline-derived CDR1 and CDR2 are SGHRS and YFSETQ. The V gene end was trimmed by 4 bases and the J gene end by 2 bases; junction bases not matched to a gene: 26.

This sequence joins TRBV11-1 and TRBJ2-5; no firm D call. Trimming shortened V by 1 base and J by 0 bases, and 9 bases separated the two germline ends. The CDR3 contains 15 residues. The germline gives CDR1 SGHAT, CDR2 FQDESV (reference sequence). The CDR3 DNA reads TGTGCCAGCAGCTTAGACAACAGCCACCAAGAGACCCAGTACTTC. The encoded protein is CASSLDNSHQETQYF.

This chain joins TRBV4-1 and TRBJ2-3; TRBD1 aligns across 8 bases. Germline assignment: CDR1 MGHRA and CDR2 YSYEKL. Trimming took 3 bases from V and 6 from J; bases not matched to a gene: 8. The CDR3 spans 15 residues. In DNA, the CDR3 is TGCGCCAGCAGCCAGCAGGGGGCCGGTCCTGATACGCAGTATTTT. Translation: CASSQQGAGPDTQYF.

This clonotype was counted a few times. The chain has TRBV6-5 and TRBJ2-5; D remains ambiguous. Germline lookup yields CDR1 MNHEY and CDR2 SVGAGI. This CDR3 is 14 amino acids long. V was clipped by 2 bases and J by 1 base, with 8 bases between them. As DNA, the CDR3 is TGTGCCAGCAGTTACGTCCTAGGCCAAGAGACCCAGTACTTC. It codes for CASSYVLGQETQYF.

The V gene is TRBV7-2, the J gene TRBJ2-1; TRBD2 is a possible D gene (6 bases). The CDR3 spans 15 residues. Looked up from germline, CDR1 is SGHTA and CDR2 is FQGNSA. Trimming left V 1 base short and J 5 bases short, with 12 bases between. The CDR3 spells CASSLGGVANNEQFF. DNA of the CDR3: TGTGCCAGCAGCTTAGGGGGGGTAGCGAACAATGAGCAGTTCTTC.

This clonotype was counted a few times. CDR3 DNA: TGTGCCAGCAACCGGGACGGTCTAGCCAAAAACATTCAGTACTTC. This codes for CASNRDGLAKNIQYF. J is TRBJ2-4 and V is TRBV6-2 or TRBV6-3; either TRBD1 or TRBD2 may supply D (5 bases each). Germline CDR1 and CDR2: MNHEY and SVGEGT. V lost 7 bases and J lost 0, with 13 bases in between. This CDR3 has 15 amino acids.

This clonotype has just a few counts. The chain employs TRBV7-9 and TRBJ1-4; D remains unclear. V lost 6 bases and J lost 0, with 5 bases in between. The germline CDR1 and CDR2 sequences are SEHNR and FQNEAQ (reference sequence). CDR3 length: 13 amino acids. The CDR3 DNA sequence: TGTGCCAGCAGTCCAGCAACTAATGAAAAACTGTTTTTT. Its translation: CASSPATNEKLFF.

The chain carries TRBV15 and TRBJ2-7; 7 positions agree with TRBD1. CDR3 size: 15 residues. CDR1 LNHNV and CDR2 YYDKDF come from the germline V gene (reference sequence). Trimming at V came to 0 bases and at J to 3 bases, leaving 5 bases not matched to a gene. The CDR3 sequence is CATSRDGTDYYEQYF. Written as DNA, the CDR3 is TGTGCCACCAGCAGAGACGGGACAGATTACTACGAGCAGTACTTC.

The table lists this clonotype with a few counts. J is TRBJ1-1 and V is TRBV2, with D possibly being TRBD1 (6 bases). CDR1 and CDR2 from the germline V gene are SNHLY and FYNNEI. The CDR3 is 13 amino acids. With 1 base removed from V and 5 bases from J, the gap between germline ends came to 8 bases. The CDR3 region is CASSEGGGTEAFF. CDR3 in DNA: TGTGCCAGCAGTGAAGGAGGGGGGACTGAAGCTTTCTTT.

The chain uses TRBV27 and TRBJ2-5, with a weak D call TRBD2 (6 bases). The CDR3 has 16 amino acids. Germline V gene lookup returns CDR1 MNHEY and CDR2 SMNVEV (reference sequence). Trimming shortened V by 6 bases and J by 2 bases, and 19 bases separated the two germline ends. The CDR3 DNA reads as TGTGCCAGCAGCCCTGATGGAGGGGCCAGTCAAGAGACCCAGTACTTC. It specifies CASSPDGGASQETQYF.

The CDR3 region has the DNA TGTGCCAGCAGCTTCGGACTAGCGGGATCCATGGAGCAGTACTTC. Translation gives CASSFGLAGSMEQYF. The chain uses TRBV7-9 and TRBJ2-7; TRBD2 matches at 12 bases. The germline gives CDR1 SEHNR, CDR2 FQNEAQ (reference sequence). The CDR3 loop spans 15 amino acids. V lost 3 bases, J lost 7 bases, and 7 bases stayed unmatched. Drawing the rest from reference TRBV7-9 and TRBJ2-7, the complete variable domain is DTGVSQNPRHKITKRGQNVTFRCDPISEHNRLYWYRQTLGQGPEFLTYFQNEAQLEKSRLLSDRFSAERPKGSFSTLEIQRTEQGDSAMYLCASSFGLAGSMEQYFGPGTRLTVT.

This chain joins TRBV14 and TRBJ2-1; D is unresolved. V dropped 1 base and J dropped 8 bases, with 6 bases sitting between them. Germline V gives CDR1 SGHDN, CDR2 FVKESK. The CDR3 loop spans 12 amino acids. CDR3 sequence: CASSQGMHEQFF. The CDR3 bases are TGTGCCAGCAGCCAAGGCATGCATGAGCAGTTCTTC. The full variable domain, its missing parts supplied by reference TRBV14 and TRBJ2-1, is EAGVTQFPSHSVIEKGQTVTLRCDPISGHDNLYWYRRVMGKEIKFLLHFVKESKQDESGMPNNRFLAERTGGTYSTLKVQPAELEDSGVYFCASSQGMHEQFFGPGTRLTVL.

The chain recombines TRBV11-2 with TRBJ2-7; no firm D call. The germline V gene has CDR1 SGHAT and CDR2 FQNNGV. V dropped 5 bases and J dropped 6 bases, with 11 bases sitting between them. CDR3 length: 12 amino acids. CDR3 nucleotides: TGTGCCAGCAGCCGAGAATGGCTCGAGCAGTACTTC. Translated: CASSREWLEQYF.

The V and J genes are TRBV20-1 and TRBJ2-5; 9 nucleotides align to TRBD2. Germline V CDR1 and CDR2: DFQATT, SNEGSKA (reference sequence). The CDR3 consists of 15 residues. Trimming took 4 bases from V and 3 from J; bases not matched to a gene: 9. In nucleotides, the CDR3 is TGCAGTGCTAAGCTAACGACTAGCGGCAAAGAGACCCAGTACTTC. Amino acid sequence: CSAKLTTSGKETQYF.

The rearrangement joins TRBV3-1 to TRBJ1-2; D is ambiguous. The length of the CDR3 is 15 residues. Trimming took 3 bases from V and 5 from J, leaving 16 bases between them. Per germline, CDR1 LGHDT and CDR2 YNNKEL (reference sequence). CDR3 DNA sequence: TGTGCCAGCAGCCAGCGCCTGGTCTTACCATATGGCTACACCTTC. Amino acids: CASSQRLVLPYGYTF.

The chain has TRBV28 and TRBJ2-7; tentative D call: TRBD2 (6 bases). Germline V gene sequence: CDR1 MDHEN, CDR2 SYDVKM. The CDR3 spans 15 residues. V was clipped by 7 bases and J by 0 bases, with 16 bases between them. DNA of the CDR3: TGTGCCAGCAAGTTAGGAGGGGCCGCCTCCTACGAGCAGTACTTC. This encodes CASKLGGAASYEQYF.

The chain combines TRBV29-1 with TRBJ2-7; the match to TRBD1 covers 10 bases. CDR1 SQVTM and CDR2 ANQGSEA come from the germline V gene. This CDR3 has 15 amino acids. J gave up 0 bases and V 1 base, and 3 bases lay outside the gene matches. CDR3 DNA sequence: TGCAGCGTTGAAGGGTGGACAGGGGGCTCCTACGAGCAGTACTTC. The encoded protein is CSVEGWTGGSYEQYF.

The genes are TRBV3-1 and TRBJ2-7; D is unclear. Germline values: CDR1 LGHDT, CDR2 YNNKEL (reference sequence). The CDR3 length is 13 residues. V lost 7 bases to trimming and J lost 3 bases, with 13 bases between them. CDR3 sequence: CASNFHEVYEQYF. In DNA, the CDR3 is TGTGCCAGCAATTTCCACGAGGTCTACGAGCAGTACTTC.

This clonotype was counted once. This rearrangement joins TRBV12-5 to TRBJ2-1, with D uncertain. Germline V lookup: CDR1 LGHNT, CDR2 FRNRAP. This CDR3 is built from 14 residues. V lost 1 base, J lost 0 bases, and 4 bases lay in between. CDR3 in DNA: TGTGCTAGTGGTTTGGATTCCTCCTACAATGAGCAGTTCTTC. Amino acids: CASGLDSSYNEQFF.

There are a few counts of this clonotype. The V and J genes are TRBV5-1 and TRBJ1-2, with TRBD1 matching 7 bases. V was pared by 3 bases and J by 7 bases, with 6 bases of the junction left unmatched. This CDR3 contains 13 residues. The germline CDR1 and CDR2 sequences are SGHRS and YFSETQ. CDR3 loop: CASSWRQGSGYTF. The CDR3 region has the DNA TGCGCCAGCAGCTGGCGACAGGGAAGTGGCTACACCTTC.